The 27 T cell receptor beta chains presented below share a single source sample, sequenced in a study of blood T cell repertoires in COVID-19. This table comes from immunoSEQ multiplex PCR, and its TCRdb copy is limited to in-frame clones, with some not included. The data contain over 110,000 clones, about 80% of them singletons. Material: peripheral blood. The origin of the receptors is a man between 60 and 75 years old with acute or convalescent COVID-19.

This chain links TRBV13 with TRBJ2-4; D uncertain. Germline V CDR1 and CDR2: PRHDT, FYEKMQ (reference sequence). CDR3 size: 15 residues. The germline V and J ends were trimmed by 4 bases and 2 bases, with 12 bases remaining between them. In DNA form, the CDR3 reads TGTGCCAGCAGCTCCCTACAGTTTACCAAAAACATTCAGTACTTC. The encoded protein is CASSSLQFTKNIQYF.

This sequence joins TRBV27 and TRBJ2-4; weak D call: TRBD1 (6 bases). V lost 3 bases and J 3 bases, leaving 12 bases between the germline ends. CDR3 length: 15 residues. Germline V CDR1 and CDR2: MNHEY, SMNVEV (reference sequence). Here the CDR3 DNA reads TGTGCCAGCAGTTTCACGACAGGACTCAAAAACATTCAGTACTTC. It codes for CASSFTTGLKNIQYF.

V is TRBV4-1 and J is TRBJ1-4; D call uncertain. V dropped 4 bases and J dropped 5 bases, with 14 bases sitting between them. The CDR3 consists of 15 residues. The germline V gene encodes CDR1 MGHRA and CDR2 YSYEKL. The CDR3 DNA reads TGCGCCAGCAGCCTCTCGGGAGGAGGGAATGAAAAACTGTTTTTT. This encodes CASSLSGGGNEKLFF.

V usage is TRBV28 and J usage is TRBJ2-2, with D possibly TRBD2 on 7 matching bases. The ends were cut back, 3 bases at V and 7 bases at J, with 15 bases in the middle. From germline, CDR1 is MDHEN and CDR2 SYDVKM. The CDR3 has 15 residues. This CDR3 reads CASSLRQGRGGELFF. DNA of the CDR3: TGTGCCAGCAGTTTGCGGCAGGGGAGGGGCGGGGAGCTGTTTTTT.

The rearrangement links TRBV19 to TRBJ2-5, with 13 bases identical to TRBD2. The CDR3 totals 17 residues. Germline CDR1 reads LNHDA; CDR2 reads SQIVND (reference sequence). Trimming removed 4 bases from V and 3 bases from J; junction bases left unmatched: 8. The CDR3 sequence: CASSRIPGTSGKETQYF. The DNA for the CDR3 is TGTGCCAGTAGTAGGATCCCCGGGACTAGCGGGAAAGAGACCCAGTACTTC.

This chain uses TRBV28 with TRBJ2-7, with TRBD2 matching over 11 bases. The germline CDR1 and CDR2 sequences are MDHEN and SYDVKM. V was clipped by 5 bases and J by 6 bases; unmatched bases: 18. The CDR3 runs 18 residues. CDR3 region: CASSPLASGRLREGEQYF. DNA of the CDR3: TGTGCCAGCAGTCCCCTAGCTAGCGGGAGGTTGAGGGAGGGCGAGCAGTACTTC. Filled out from reference TRBV28 and TRBJ2-7, the complete variable domain reads DVKVTQSSRYLVKRTGEKVFLECVQDMDHENMFWYRQDPGLGLRLIYFSYDVKMKEKGDIPEGYSVSREKKERFSLILESASTNQTSMYLCASSPLASGRLREGEQYFGPGTRLTVT.

The chain couples TRBV18 to TRBJ1-3; D gene unclear. Germline assignment: CDR1 KGHSH and CDR2 LQKENI. The CDR3 is 14 residues long. Deletions cut 3 bases from V and 0 bases from J, with 6 bases between. The CDR3 reads CASSPTISGNTIYF. CDR3 bases: TGTGCCAGCTCACCGACTATCTCTGGAAACACCATATATTTT.

CDR3 nucleotide sequence: TGTGCCAGCAGTTTACGGGACAGTCAAGAGACCCAGTACTTC. It codes for CASSLRDSQETQYF. This chain links TRBV28 with TRBJ2-5, with 7 positions matching TRBD1. The ends lost 2 bases at V and 2 bases at J; junction bases unmatched: 2. Germline-derived CDR1 and CDR2 are MDHEN and SYDVKM. The CDR3 spans 14 residues.

The chain recombines TRBV3-1 (or the pseudogene TRBV3-2) with TRBJ2-1; 12 bases match TRBD2. The CDR3 extends over 15 amino acids. Trimming cost V 7 bases and J 5 bases; bases outside gene matches: 6. Germline values: CDR1 LGHDT, CDR2 YNNKEL (reference sequence). CDR3 sequence (DNA): TGTGCCAGCACCCGGCGGACTAGCGGGAACAATGAGCAGTTCTTC. This gives the protein CASTRRTSGNNEQFF.

This clone showed up just a few times. The rearrangement links TRBV11-2 to TRBJ2-5, with TRBD2 as a possible D gene (6 bases). Per germline, CDR1 SGHAT and CDR2 FQNNGV. Trimming removed 4 bases from V and 3 bases from J, with 15 bases in between. The CDR3 spans 15 residues. The CDR3 loop reads CASSSVGGTEETQYF. The CDR3 DNA reads as TGTGCCAGCAGCTCAGTCGGCGGGACCGAAGAGACCCAGTACTTC.

The count of this clone is one. The chain couples TRBV18 to TRBJ1-1, with D possibly TRBD1 on 6 matching bases. Germline assignment: CDR1 KGHSH and CDR2 LQKENI. Trimming left V 3 bases short and J 4 bases short, with 15 bases between. The CDR3 covers 15 residues. CDR3 DNA sequence: TGTGCCAGCTCACCTTCGGGGACAAAGGGCACTGAAGCTTTCTTT. Protein product: CASSPSGTKGTEAFF.

The rearrangement uses TRBV27 and TRBJ2-1; 9 bases align to TRBD2. The CDR3 length is 16 residues. V lost 5 bases and J lost 4; bases outside the gene matches: 9. In germline, CDR1 is MNHEY, CDR2 SMNVEV (reference sequence). In DNA form, the CDR3 reads TGTGCCAGCAGTCGGTTAGCGGGAGAGGGGTACAATGAGCAGTTCTTC. Its translation: CASSRLAGEGYNEQFF.

This clone was observed a few times. This rearrangement joins TRBV28 to TRBJ1-6, with D perhaps matching TRBD1 (6 bases). Deletions cut 4 bases from V and 9 bases from J, with 10 bases between. CDR3 length: 13 amino acids. Germline V gene sequence: CDR1 MDHEN, CDR2 SYDVKM. CDR3 in DNA: TGTGCCAGCAGTTCGCAGGGGTTTTCACCCCTCCACTTT. This sequence encodes CASSSQGFSPLHF.

The chain joins TRBV3-1 (or the pseudogene TRBV3-2) to TRBJ2-7; D gene unclear. Germline values: CDR1 LGHDT, CDR2 YNNKEL (reference sequence). This CDR3 has 12 residues. The V end lost 5 bases, the J end lost 6 bases, and 11 bases lay between the germline ends. CDR3 DNA sequence: TGTGCCAGCAGCGCCCACCACGGCGAGCAGTACTTC. Translated, it gives CASSAHHGEQYF.

The chain links TRBV3-1 (or the pseudogene TRBV3-2) to TRBJ2-3; 11 positions agree with TRBD2. CDR3 length equals 13 residues. V gave up 1 base and J gave up 14 bases; unmatched junction bases: 5. Per the germline V gene, CDR1 is LGHDT and CDR2 is YNNKEL (reference sequence). The CDR3 nucleotides read TGTGCCAGCAGCCAAGGTTCCGGGACTAGCGGGTATTTT. Encoded protein: CASSQGSGTSGYF.

This sequence joins TRBV5-5 and TRBJ1-2; maybe TRBD1 (6 bases). This CDR3 is built from 18 residues. Germline-derived CDR1 and CDR2 are SGHKS and YYEKEE (reference sequence). Trimming left V 0 bases short and J 4 bases short, with 22 bases between. CDR3 nucleotides: TGTGCCAGCAGCTTGGAGGCTAGGGGGAATTTAAGTCCCTATGGCTACACCTTC. Its translation: CASSLEARGNLSPYGYTF.

This chain uses TRBV3-1 (or the pseudogene TRBV3-2) with TRBJ1-1, with TRBD1 as a possible D gene (5 bases). V was shortened by 2 bases and J by 0 bases, with 10 bases between the two germline ends. The CDR3 extends over 15 amino acids. From germline, CDR1 is LGHDT and CDR2 YNNKEL (reference sequence). The CDR3 region has the DNA TGTGCCAGCAGCCAATTAAAGGGGCTGAACACTGAAGCTTTCTTT. This codes for CASSQLKGLNTEAFF.

V and J are TRBV28 and TRBJ2-3; 12 positions agree with TRBD2. This CDR3 is built from 17 residues. CDR1 MDHEN and CDR2 SYDVKM come from the germline V gene. V was clipped by 1 base and J by 1 base; unmatched bases: 3. CDR3 coding DNA: TGTGCCAGCAGTTTATCCCGGACTAGCGGGGGCACAGATACGCAGTATTTT. Protein product: CASSLSRTSGGTDTQYF.

This rearrangement joins TRBV29-1 to TRBJ1-1; D remains unclear. The CDR3 length is 12 residues. The germline V gene encodes CDR1 SQVTM and CDR2 ANQGSEA. Trimming shortened V by 4 bases and J by 10 bases, and 16 bases separated the two germline ends. CDR3 region: CSVGAITEGAFF. CDR3 in DNA: TGCAGCGTTGGAGCTATTACAGAGGGAGCTTTCTTT.

The genes are TRBV2 and TRBJ1-6; D might be TRBD1 (6 bases). Per germline, CDR1 SNHLY and CDR2 FYNNEI. The CDR3 consists of 15 residues. Trimming cost V 4 bases and J 7 bases, with 14 bases left between them. CDR3 DNA sequence: TGTGCCAGCAGTGCAGAGGCAGGGGCAAATTCACCCCTCCACTTT. Amino acid sequence: CASSAEAGANSPLHF.

The chain recombines TRBV7-2 with TRBJ1-5; possible D gene TRBD1, 5 bases. CDR3 length: 13 amino acids. Per the germline V gene, CDR1 is SGHTA and CDR2 is FQGNSA. Trimming removed 5 bases at V and 8 bases at J, with 13 bases between. CDR3 loop: CASSRTREEPQHF. The CDR3 DNA sequence: TGTGCCAGCAGCCGTACCAGGGAAGAGCCCCAGCATTTT.

This chain uses TRBV29-1 with TRBJ2-5, with D possibly TRBD1 on 5 matching bases. This CDR3 spans 13 amino acids. V dropped 2 bases and J dropped 5 bases, with 12 bases sitting between them. Germline V gene data show CDR1 as SQVTM and CDR2 as ANQGSEA. Here the CDR3 reads CSVEIWQGETQYF. CDR3 bases: TGCAGCGTTGAAATTTGGCAGGGCGAGACCCAGTACTTC.

The chain couples TRBV10-3 to TRBJ2-7; 7 bases align to TRBD2. CDR3 length: 15 residues. Unmatched junction bases numbered 6, after V lost 4 bases and J lost 0 bases. Per the germline V gene, CDR1 is ENHRY and CDR2 is SYGVKD. CDR3 residues: CAISGSGTYSYEQYF. DNA for the CDR3: TGTGCCATCAGTGGCAGCGGGACTTACTCCTACGAGCAGTACTTC.

This rearrangement joins TRBV21-1 to TRBJ1-2. TRBV21-1 is classified as a pseudogene. The CDR3 loop spans 14 amino acids. Here the CDR3 reads CASRADKREDGYTF. CDR3 in DNA: TGTGCCAGCAGGGCTGATAAAAGGGAGGATGGCTACACCTTC.

The chain couples TRBV19 to TRBJ2-7; D is perhaps TRBD2 (6 bases). Trimming cost V 5 bases and J 3 bases, with 14 bases left between them. The germline V gene encodes CDR1 LNHDA and CDR2 SQIVND (reference sequence). The CDR3 runs 14 residues. Here the CDR3 reads CASSLLGGNYEQYF. Written as DNA, the CDR3 is TGTGCCAGTAGTCTCTTAGGAGGGAACTACGAGCAGTACTTC.

The rearrangement uses TRBV6-1 and TRBJ2-7; 9 positions agree with TRBD2. The CDR3 is 18 amino acids. Germline loops: CDR1 MNHNS, CDR2 SASEGT. J lost 5 bases, V lost 0 bases, and 14 bases had no gene match. The CDR3 DNA follows: TGTGCCAGCAGTGAAGCGTTTTTAGCGGGAGTTTTTGTCCACGAGCAGTACTTC. It specifies CASSEAFLAGVFVHEQYF.

The V and J genes are TRBV5-1 and TRBJ1-1; TRBD1 agrees at 10 bases. The length of the CDR3 is 14 residues. V was clipped by 4 bases and J by 5 bases; unmatched bases: 5. Germline V gives CDR1 SGHRS, CDR2 YFSETQ. DNA of the CDR3: TGCGCCAGCAGCCTGACAGGGGGCTGGACTGAAGCTTTCTTT. Its protein is CASSLTGGWTEAFF.